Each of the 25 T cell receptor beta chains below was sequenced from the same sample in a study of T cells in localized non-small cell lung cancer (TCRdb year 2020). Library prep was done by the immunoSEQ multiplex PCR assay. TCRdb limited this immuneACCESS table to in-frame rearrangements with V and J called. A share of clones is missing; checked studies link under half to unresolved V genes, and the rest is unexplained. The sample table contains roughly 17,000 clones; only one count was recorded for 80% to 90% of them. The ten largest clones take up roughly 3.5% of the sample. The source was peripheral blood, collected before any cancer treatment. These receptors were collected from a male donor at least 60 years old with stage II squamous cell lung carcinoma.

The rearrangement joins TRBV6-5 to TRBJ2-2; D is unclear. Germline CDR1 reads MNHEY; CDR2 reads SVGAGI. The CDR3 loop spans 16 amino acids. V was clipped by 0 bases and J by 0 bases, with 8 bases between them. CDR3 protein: CASSYSRRTNTGELFF. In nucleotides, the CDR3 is TGTGCCAGCAGTTACTCTAGGCGGACGAACACCGGGGAGCTGTTTTTT.

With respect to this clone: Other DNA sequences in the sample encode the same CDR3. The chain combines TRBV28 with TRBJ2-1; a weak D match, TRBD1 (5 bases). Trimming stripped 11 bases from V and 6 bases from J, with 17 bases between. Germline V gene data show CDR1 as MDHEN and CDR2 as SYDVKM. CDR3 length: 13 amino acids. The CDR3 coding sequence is TGTGCCGCACAGGAGATTGGACCCAATGAGCAGTTCTTC. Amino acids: CAAQEIGPNEQFF.

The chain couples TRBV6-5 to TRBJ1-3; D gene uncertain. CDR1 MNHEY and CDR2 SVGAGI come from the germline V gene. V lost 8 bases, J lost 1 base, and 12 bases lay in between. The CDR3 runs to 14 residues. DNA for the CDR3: TGTGCCAGCTTCAAGGGCGGGTCTGGAAACACCATATATTTT. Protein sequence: CASFKGGSGNTIYF.

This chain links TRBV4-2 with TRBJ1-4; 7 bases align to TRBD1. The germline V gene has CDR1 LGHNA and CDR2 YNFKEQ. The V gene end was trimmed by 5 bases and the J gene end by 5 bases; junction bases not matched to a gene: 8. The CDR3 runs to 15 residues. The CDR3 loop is CASSFRPGGNEKLFF. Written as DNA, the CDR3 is TGTGCCAGCAGCTTTCGGCCAGGGGGGAATGAAAAACTGTTTTTT.

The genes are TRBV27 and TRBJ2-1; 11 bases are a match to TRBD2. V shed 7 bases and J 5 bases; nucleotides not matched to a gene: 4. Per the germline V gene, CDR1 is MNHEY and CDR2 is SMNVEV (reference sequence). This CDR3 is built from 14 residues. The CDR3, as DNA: TGTGCCAGCATAAGACTAGCGGGAAACAATGAGCAGTTCTTC. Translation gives CASIRLAGNNEQFF.

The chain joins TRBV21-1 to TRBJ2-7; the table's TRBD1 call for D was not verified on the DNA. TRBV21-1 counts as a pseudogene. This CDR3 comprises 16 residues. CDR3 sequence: CASSKARQGLPYEQYF. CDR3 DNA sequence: TGTGCCAGCAGCAAAGCGAGACAGGGACTCCCCTACGAGCAGTACTTC.

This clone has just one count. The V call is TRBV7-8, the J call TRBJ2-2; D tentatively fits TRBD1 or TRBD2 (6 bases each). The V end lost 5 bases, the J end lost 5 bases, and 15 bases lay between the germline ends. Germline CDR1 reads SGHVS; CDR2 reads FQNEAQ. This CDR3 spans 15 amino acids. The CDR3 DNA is TGTGCCAGCAGCGGGGGGACATTCAGGACCGGGGAGCTGTTTTTT. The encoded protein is CASSGGTFRTGELFF. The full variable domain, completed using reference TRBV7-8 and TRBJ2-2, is GAGVSQSPRYKVAKRGQDVALRCDPISGHVSLFWYQQALGQGPEFLTYFQNEAQLDKSGLPSDRFFAERPEGSVSTLKIQRTQQEDSAVYLCASSGGTFRTGELFFGEGSRLTVL.

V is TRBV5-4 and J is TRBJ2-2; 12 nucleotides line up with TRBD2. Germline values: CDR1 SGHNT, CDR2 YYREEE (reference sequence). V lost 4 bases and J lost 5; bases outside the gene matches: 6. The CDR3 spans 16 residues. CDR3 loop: CASSTGLAGYTGELFF. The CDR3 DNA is TGTGCCAGCAGCACCGGACTAGCGGGATATACCGGGGAGCTGTTTTTT. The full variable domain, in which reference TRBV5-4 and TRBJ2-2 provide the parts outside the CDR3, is ETGVTQSPTHLIKTRGQQVTLRCSSQSGHNTVSWYQQALGQGPQFIFQYYREEENGRGNFPPRFSGLQFPNYSSELNVNALELDDSALYLCASSTGLAGYTGELFFGEGSRLTVL.

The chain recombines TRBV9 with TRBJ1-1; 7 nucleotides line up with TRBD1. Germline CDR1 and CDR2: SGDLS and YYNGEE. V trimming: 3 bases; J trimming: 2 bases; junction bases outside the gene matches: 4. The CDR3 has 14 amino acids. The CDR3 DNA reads TGTGCCAGCAGCGCTCTAGGGGGCAACACTGAAGCTTTCTTT. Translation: CASSALGGNTEAFF. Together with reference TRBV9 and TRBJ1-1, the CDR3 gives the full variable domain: DSGVTQTPKHLITATGQRVTLRCSPRSGDLSVYWYQQSLDQGLQFLIQYYNGEERAKGNILERFSAQQFPDLHSELNLSSLELGDSALYFCASSALGGNTEAFFGQGTRLTVV.

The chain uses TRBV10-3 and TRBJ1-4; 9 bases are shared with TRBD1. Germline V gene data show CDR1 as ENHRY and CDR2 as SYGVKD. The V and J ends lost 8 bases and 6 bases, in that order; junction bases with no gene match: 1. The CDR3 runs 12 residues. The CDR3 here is CAIRDRDEKLFF. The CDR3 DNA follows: TGTGCCATCCGGGACAGGGATGAAAAACTGTTTTTT.

CDR3 sequence reads: CASSGQTNTGELFF. DNA of the CDR3: TGTGCCAGCAGTGGACAGACGAACACCGGGGAGCTGTTTTTT. The chain combines TRBV6-1 with TRBJ2-2, with a possible D match to TRBD1 (5 bases). Trimming removed 4 bases at V and 0 bases at J, with 6 bases between. The CDR3 runs to 14 residues. Germline V CDR1 and CDR2: MNHNS, SASEGT.

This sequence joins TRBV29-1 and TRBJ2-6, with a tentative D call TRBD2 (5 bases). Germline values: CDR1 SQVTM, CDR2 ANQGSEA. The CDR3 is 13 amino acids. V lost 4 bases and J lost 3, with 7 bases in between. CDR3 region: CSVVEGGANVLTF. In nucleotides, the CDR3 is TGCAGCGTTGTAGAGGGTGGGGCCAACGTCCTGACTTTC.

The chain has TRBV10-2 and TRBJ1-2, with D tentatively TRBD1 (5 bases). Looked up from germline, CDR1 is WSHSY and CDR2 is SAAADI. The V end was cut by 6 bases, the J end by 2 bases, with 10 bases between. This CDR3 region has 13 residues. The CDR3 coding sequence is TGCGCCAGCAGCCCCCGACAGAACTATGGCTACACCTTC. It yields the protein CASSPRQNYGYTF.

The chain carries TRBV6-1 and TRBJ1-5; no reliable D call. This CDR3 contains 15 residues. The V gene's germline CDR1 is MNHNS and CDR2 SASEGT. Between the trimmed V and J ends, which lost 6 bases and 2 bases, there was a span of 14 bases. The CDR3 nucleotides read TGTGCCAGCAGCATCCCCTCGGCGGGCAATCAGCCCCAGCATTTT. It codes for CASSIPSAGNQPQHF.

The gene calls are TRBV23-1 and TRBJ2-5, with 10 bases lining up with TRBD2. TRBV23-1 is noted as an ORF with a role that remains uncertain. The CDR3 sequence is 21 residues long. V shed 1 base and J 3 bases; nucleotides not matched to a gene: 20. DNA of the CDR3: TGCGCCAGCAGTCAATGCCGTCTAGCGGGAGTCCCCGGACGGAGGAAAGAGACCCAGTACTTC. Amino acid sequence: CASSQCRLAGVPGRRKETQYF.

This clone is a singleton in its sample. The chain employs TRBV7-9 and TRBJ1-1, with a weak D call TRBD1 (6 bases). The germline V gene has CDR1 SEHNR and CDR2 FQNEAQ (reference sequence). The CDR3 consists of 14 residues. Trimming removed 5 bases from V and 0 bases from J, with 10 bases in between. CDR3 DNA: TGTGCCAGCAGCGTGGGGGGGCTGAACACTGAAGCTTTCTTT. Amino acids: CASSVGGLNTEAFF.

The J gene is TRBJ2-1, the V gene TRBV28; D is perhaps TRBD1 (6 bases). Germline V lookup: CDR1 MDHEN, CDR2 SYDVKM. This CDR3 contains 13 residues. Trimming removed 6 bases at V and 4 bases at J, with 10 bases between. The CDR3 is CASRQGVYNEQFF. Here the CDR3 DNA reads TGTGCCAGCAGACAGGGAGTGTACAATGAGCAGTTCTTC.

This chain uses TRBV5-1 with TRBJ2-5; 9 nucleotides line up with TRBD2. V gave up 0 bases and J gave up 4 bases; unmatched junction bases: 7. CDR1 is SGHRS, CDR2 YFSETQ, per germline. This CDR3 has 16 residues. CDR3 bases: TGCGCCAGCAGCTTGGGGGGGACTAGCCTGGGAGAGACCCAGTACTTC. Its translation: CASSLGGTSLGETQYF.

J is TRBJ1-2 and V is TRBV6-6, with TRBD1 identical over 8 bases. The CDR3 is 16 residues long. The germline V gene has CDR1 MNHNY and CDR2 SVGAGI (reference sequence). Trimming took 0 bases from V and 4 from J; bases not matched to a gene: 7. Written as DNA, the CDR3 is TGTGCCAGCAGTTACTCATCCGGGACAGGTACCTATGGCTACACCTTC. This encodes CASSYSSGTGTYGYTF.

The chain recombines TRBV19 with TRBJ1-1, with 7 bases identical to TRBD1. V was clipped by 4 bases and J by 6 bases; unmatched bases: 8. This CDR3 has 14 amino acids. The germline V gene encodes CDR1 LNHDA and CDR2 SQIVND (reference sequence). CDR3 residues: CASSSSGGRAEAFF. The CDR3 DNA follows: TGTGCCAGTAGTAGCTCAGGGGGTCGAGCTGAAGCTTTCTTT.

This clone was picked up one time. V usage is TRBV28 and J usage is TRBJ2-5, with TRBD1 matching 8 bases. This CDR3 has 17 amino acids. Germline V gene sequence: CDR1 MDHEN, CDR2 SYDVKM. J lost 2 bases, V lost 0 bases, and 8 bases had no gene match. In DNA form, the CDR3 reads TGTGCCAGCAGTTTATGGGTACAGGGGGTTGGACAAGAGACCCAGTACTTC. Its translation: CASSLWVQGVGQETQYF.

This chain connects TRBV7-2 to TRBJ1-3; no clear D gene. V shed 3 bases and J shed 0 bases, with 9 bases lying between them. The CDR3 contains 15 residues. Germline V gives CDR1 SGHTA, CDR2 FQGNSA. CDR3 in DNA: TGTGCCAGCAGCTTGGCCGAGGTCTCTGGAAACACCATATATTTT. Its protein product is CASSLAEVSGNTIYF.

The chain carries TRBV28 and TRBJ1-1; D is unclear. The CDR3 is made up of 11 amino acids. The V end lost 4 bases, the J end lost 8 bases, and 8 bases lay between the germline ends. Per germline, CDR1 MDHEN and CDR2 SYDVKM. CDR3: CASSYRTEAFF. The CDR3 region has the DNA TGTGCCAGCAGTTACCGGACCGAAGCTTTCTTT.

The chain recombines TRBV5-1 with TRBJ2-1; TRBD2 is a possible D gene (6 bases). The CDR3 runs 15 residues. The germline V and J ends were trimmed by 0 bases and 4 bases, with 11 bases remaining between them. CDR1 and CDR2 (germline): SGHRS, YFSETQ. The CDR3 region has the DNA TGCGCCAGCAGCTTGGCTAGCGAGGGGTACAATGAGCAGTTCTTC. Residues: CASSLASEGYNEQFF.

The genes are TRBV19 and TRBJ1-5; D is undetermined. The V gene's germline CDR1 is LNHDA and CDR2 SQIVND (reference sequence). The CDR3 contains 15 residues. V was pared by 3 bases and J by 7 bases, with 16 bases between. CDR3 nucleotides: TGTGCCAGTAGTATTATAAACACGTCGGGGCAGCCCCAGCATTTT. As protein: CASSIINTSGQPQHF. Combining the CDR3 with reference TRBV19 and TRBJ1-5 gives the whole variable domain DGGITQSPKYLFRKEGQNVTLSCEQNLNHDAMYWYRQDPGQGLRLIYYSQIVNDFQKGDIAEGYSVSREKKESFPLTVTSAQKNPTAFYLCASSIINTSGQPQHFGDGTRLSIL.